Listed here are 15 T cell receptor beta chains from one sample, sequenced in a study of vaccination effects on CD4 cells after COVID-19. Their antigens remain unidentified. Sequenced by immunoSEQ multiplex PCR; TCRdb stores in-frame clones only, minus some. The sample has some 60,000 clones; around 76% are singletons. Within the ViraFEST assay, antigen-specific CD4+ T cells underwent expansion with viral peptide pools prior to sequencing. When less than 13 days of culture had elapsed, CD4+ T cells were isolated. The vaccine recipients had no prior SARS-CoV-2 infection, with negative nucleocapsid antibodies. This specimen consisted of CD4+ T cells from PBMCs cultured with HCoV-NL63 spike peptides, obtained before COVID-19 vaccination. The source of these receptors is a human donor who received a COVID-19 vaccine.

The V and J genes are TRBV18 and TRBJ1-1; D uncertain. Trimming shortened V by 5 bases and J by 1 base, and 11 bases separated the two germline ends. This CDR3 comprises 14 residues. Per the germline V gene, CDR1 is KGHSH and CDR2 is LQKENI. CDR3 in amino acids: CASSYQTGNTEAFF. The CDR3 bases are TGTGCCAGCTCATATCAGACGGGGAACACTGAAGCTTTCTTT.

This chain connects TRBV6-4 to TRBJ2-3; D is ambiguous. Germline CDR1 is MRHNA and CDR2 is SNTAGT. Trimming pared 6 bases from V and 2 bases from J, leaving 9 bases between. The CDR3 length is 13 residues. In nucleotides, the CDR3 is TGTGCCAGCAGCGAGGATGCCACAGATACGCAGTATTTT. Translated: CASSEDATDTQYF.

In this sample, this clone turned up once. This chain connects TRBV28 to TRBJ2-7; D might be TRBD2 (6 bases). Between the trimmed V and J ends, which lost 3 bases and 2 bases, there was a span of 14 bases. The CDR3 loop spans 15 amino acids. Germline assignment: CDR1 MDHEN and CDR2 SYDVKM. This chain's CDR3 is CASSFGTGVPYEQYV. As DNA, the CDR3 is TGTGCCAGCAGTTTTGGTACGGGGGTCCCCTACGAGCAGTACGTC.

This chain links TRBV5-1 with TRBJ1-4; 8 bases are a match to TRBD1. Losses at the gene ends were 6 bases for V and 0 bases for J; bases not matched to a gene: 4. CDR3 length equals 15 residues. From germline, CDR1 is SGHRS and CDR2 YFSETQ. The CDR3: CASTTGGPTNEKLFF. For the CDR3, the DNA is TGCGCCAGCACAACAGGGGGTCCAACTAATGAAAAACTGTTTTTT. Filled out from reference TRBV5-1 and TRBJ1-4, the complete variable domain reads KAGVTQTPRYLIKTRGQQVTLSCSPISGHRSVSWYQQTPGQGLQFLFEYFSETQRNKGNFPGRFSGRQFSNSRSEMNVSTLELGDSALYLCASTTGGPTNEKLFFGSGTQLSVL.

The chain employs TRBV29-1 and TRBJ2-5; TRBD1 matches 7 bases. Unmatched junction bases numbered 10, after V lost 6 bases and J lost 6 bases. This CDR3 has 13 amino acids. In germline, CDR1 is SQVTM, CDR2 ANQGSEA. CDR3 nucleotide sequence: TGCAGCGTCAACCGGGGACAGTCGCAGACCCAGTACTTC. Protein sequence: CSVNRGQSQTQYF.

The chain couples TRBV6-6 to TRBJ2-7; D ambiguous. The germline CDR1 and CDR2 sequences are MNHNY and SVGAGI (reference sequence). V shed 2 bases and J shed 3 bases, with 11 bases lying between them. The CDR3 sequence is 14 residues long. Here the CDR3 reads CASSYGYGYYEQYV. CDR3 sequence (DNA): TGTGCCAGCAGTTACGGATACGGTTACTACGAGCAGTACGTC.

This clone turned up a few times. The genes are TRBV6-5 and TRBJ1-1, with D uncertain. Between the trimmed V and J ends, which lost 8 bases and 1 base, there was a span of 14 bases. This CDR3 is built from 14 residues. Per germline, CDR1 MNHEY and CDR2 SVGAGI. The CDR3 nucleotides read TGTGCCAGCCAGGCAAGGCTCGGGAACACTGAAGCTTTCTTT. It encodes CASQARLGNTEAFF.

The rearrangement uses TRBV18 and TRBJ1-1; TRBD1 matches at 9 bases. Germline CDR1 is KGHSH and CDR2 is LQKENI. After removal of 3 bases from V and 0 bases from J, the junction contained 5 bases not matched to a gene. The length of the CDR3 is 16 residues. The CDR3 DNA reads TGTGCCAGCTCACCCCAGACAGGGGGGATGAACACTGAAGCTTTCTTT. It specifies CASSPQTGGMNTEAFF.

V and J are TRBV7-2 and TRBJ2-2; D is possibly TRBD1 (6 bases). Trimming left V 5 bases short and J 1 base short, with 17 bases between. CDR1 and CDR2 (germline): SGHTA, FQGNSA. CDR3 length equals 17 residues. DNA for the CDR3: TGTGCCAGCAGCGTCCGAATGCAGGGGTTGAACACCGGGGAGCTGTTTTTT. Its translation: CASSVRMQGLNTGELFF.

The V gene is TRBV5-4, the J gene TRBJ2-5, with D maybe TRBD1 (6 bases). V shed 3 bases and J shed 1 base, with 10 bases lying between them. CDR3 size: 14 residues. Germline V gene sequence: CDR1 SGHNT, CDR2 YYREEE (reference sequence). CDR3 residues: CASSSQGSQETQYF. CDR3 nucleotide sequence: TGTGCCAGCAGCTCCCAGGGGAGCCAAGAGACCCAGTACTTC.

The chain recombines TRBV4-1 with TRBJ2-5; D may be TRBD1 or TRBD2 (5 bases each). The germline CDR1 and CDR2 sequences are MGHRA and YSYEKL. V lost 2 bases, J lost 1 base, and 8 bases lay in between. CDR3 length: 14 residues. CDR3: CASSQPGTQETQYF. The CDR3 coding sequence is TGCGCCAGCAGCCAACCCGGGACCCAAGAGACCCAGTACTTC.

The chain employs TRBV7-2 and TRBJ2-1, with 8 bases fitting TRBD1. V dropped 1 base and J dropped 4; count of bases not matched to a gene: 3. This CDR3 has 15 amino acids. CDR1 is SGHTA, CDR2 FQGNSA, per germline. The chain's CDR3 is CASSLGQGTYNEQFF. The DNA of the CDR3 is TGTGCCAGCAGCTTAGGACAGGGGACTTACAATGAGCAGTTCTTC.

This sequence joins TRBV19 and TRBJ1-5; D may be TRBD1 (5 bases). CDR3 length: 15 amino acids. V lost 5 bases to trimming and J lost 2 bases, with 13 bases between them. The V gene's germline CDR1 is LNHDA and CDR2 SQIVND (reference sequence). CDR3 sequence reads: CASSLQASGNQPQHF. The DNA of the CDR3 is TGTGCCAGTAGTCTACAGGCGAGTGGCAATCAGCCCCAGCATTTT.

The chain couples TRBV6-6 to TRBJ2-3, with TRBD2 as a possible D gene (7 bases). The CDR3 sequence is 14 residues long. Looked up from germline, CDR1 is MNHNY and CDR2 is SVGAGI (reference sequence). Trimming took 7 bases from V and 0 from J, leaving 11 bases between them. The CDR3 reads CASKGGASTDTQYF. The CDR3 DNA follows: TGTGCCAGCAAGGGGGGGGCTAGCACAGATACGCAGTATTTT.

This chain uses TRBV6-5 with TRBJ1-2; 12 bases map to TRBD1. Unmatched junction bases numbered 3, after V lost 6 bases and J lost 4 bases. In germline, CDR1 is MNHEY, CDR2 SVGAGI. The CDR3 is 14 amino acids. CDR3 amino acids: CASRGTGGSYGYTF. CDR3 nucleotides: TGTGCCAGCAGGGGGACAGGGGGCAGCTATGGCTACACCTTC.